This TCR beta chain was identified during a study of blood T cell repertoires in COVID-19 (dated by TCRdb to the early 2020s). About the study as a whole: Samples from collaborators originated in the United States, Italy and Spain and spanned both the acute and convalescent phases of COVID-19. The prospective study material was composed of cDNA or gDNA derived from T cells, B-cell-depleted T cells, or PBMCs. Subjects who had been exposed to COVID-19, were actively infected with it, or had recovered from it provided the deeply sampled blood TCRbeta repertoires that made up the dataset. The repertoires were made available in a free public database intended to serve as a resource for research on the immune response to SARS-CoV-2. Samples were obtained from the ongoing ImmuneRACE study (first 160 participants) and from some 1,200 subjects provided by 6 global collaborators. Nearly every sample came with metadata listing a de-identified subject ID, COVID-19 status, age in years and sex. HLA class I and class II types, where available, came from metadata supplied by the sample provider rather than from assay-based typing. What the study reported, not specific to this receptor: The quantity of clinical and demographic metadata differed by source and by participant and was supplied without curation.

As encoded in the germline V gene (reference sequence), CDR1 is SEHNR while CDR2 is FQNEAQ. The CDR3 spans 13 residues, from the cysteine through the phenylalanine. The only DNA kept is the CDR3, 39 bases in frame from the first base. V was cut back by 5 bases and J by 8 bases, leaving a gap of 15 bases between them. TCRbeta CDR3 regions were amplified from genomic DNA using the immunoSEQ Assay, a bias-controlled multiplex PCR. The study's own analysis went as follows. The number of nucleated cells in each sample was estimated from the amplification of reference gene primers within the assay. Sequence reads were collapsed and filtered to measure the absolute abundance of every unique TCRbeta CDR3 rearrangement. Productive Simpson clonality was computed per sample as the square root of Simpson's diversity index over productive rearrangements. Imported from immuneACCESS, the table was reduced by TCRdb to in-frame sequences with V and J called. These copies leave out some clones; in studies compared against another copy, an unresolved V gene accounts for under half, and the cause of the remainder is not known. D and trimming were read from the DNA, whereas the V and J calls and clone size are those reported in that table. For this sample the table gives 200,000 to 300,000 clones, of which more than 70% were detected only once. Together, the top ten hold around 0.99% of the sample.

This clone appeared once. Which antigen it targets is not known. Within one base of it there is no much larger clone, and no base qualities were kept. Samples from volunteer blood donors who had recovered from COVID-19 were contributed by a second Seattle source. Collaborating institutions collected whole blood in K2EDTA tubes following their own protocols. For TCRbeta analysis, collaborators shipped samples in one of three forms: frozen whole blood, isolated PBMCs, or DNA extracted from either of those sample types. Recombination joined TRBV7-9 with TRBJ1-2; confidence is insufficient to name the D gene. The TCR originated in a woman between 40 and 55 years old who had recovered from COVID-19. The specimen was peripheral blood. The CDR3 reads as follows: CASSPRTGAGYTF. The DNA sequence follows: TGTGCCAGCAGCCCCCGGACGGGAGCGGGCTACACCTTC. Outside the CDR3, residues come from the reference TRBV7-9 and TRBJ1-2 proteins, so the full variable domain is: DTGVSQNPRHKITKRGQNVTFRCDPISEHNRLYWYRQTLGQGPEFLTYFQNEAQLEKSRLLSDRFSAERPKGSFSTLEIQRTEQGDSAMYLCASSPRTGAGYTFGSGTRLTVV.